The 28 T cell receptor beta chains listed next were all sequenced from one sample in a study of cytomegalovirus exposure and HLA in healthy donors. In the PCR, 60 Vbeta and 13 Jbeta primers were used. The protocol was immunoSEQ multiplex PCR, while the TCRdb copy is restricted to in-frame clones and leaves out a portion. The top ten clones hold around 0.52% of a sample with around 170,000 clones, roughly 82% of them seen once. Material for sequencing was PBMCs. The receptor set was obtained from a woman between 50 and 59 years old in good health and CMV-seronegative.

This clone was seen a few times. The chain has TRBV2 and TRBJ1-5, with D uncertain. Germline V gene lookup returns CDR1 SNHLY and CDR2 FYNNEI. Trimming removed 4 bases at V and 0 bases at J, with 7 bases between. The CDR3 has 14 residues. The CDR3 DNA follows: TGTGCCAGCAGTGGGGCACATAGCAATCAGCCCCAGCATTTT. Protein sequence: CASSGAHSNQPQHF.

The J gene is TRBJ1-1, the V gene TRBV9; D is unclear. V gave up 0 bases and J gave up 2 bases, with 5 bases separating them. This CDR3 has 13 residues. The germline V gene encodes CDR1 SGDLS and CDR2 YYNGEE. The CDR3 loop reads CASSVDSNTEAFF. Written as DNA, the CDR3 is TGTGCCAGCAGCGTAGACAGTAACACTGAAGCTTTCTTT.

The J gene is TRBJ2-7, the V gene TRBV9; D possibly corresponds to TRBD1 (6 bases). The CDR3 has 15 residues. Germline V gives CDR1 SGDLS, CDR2 YYNGEE. V was cut by 0 bases and J by 0 bases, with 10 bases left in between. CDR3 loop: CASSVDAGDSYEQYF. The CDR3 nucleotides read TGTGCCAGCAGCGTAGATGCAGGGGACTCCTACGAGCAGTACTTC. The whole variable domain, filled in from reference TRBV9 and TRBJ2-7, reads DSGVTQTPKHLITATGQRVTLRCSPRSGDLSVYWYQQSLDQGLQFLIQYYNGEERAKGNILERFSAQQFPDLHSELNLSSLELGDSALYFCASSVDAGDSYEQYFGPGTRLTVT.

The genes are TRBV11-3 and TRBJ1-2; D is undetermined. Germline CDR1 is SGHNT and CDR2 is YENEEA. V was shortened by 2 bases and J by 4 bases, with 17 bases between the two germline ends. This CDR3 has 16 residues. CDR3 in amino acids: CASSLFPGLVSYGYTF. The DNA of the CDR3 is TGTGCCAGCAGCTTATTTCCGGGATTGGTAAGCTATGGCTACACCTTC.

This clone was found a few times. CDR3 sequence reads: CASSLVGGPRTEAFF. The CDR3, as DNA: TGTGCCAGCAGTTTGGTAGGGGGCCCTCGGACTGAAGCTTTCTTT. V usage is TRBV28 and J usage is TRBJ1-1; the match to TRBD1 covers 7 bases. V lost 3 bases and J lost 5; bases outside the gene matches: 9. The CDR3 sequence is 15 residues long. In germline, CDR1 is MDHEN, CDR2 SYDVKM.

This clone was recorded once. This chain links TRBV20-1 with TRBJ2-1, with 11 positions matching TRBD2. V dropped 7 bases and J dropped 7; count of bases not matched to a gene: 0. This CDR3 is built from 11 residues. CDR1 is DFQATT and CDR2 is SNEGSKA in the germline V gene (reference sequence). The CDR3 sequence is CSGLAGNEQFF. The CDR3 DNA reads as TGCAGTGGACTAGCGGGGAATGAGCAGTTCTTC.

Concerning this clone: The junction departs from the called germline gene at one end, perhaps through a read error. V gene TRBV4-3 combines with J gene TRBJ2-7, with D uncertain. This CDR3 has 16 amino acids. CDR1 is LGHNA and CDR2 is YSLEER in the germline V gene. The DNA for the CDR3 is TGCACCAGCAGCCAAGACGGCCAGGCGCACATCGACGAGCAGTACTTC. Translation: CTSSQDGQAHIDEQYF.

The rearrangement uses TRBV5-1 and TRBJ2-1; 9 nucleotides align to TRBD1. Looked up from germline, CDR1 is SGHRS and CDR2 is YFSETQ. V lost 3 bases to trimming and J lost 5 bases; unmatched junction nucleotides: 6. The CDR3 consists of 15 residues. The CDR3 DNA reads as TGCGCCAGCAGCTGGTCGGACAGGGGAGACAATGAGCAGTTCTTC. Its protein product is CASSWSDRGDNEQFF.

V and J are TRBV5-1 and TRBJ2-5, with 8 positions matching TRBD2. The CDR3 spans 14 residues. CDR1 and CDR2 (germline): SGHRS, YFSETQ. V lost 3 bases, J lost 4 bases, and 5 bases stayed unmatched. Here the CDR3 DNA reads TGCGCCAGCAGCTACGGGACTAGTGGAGAGACCCAGTACTTC. This translates into CASSYGTSGETQYF.

V usage is TRBV7-8 and J usage is TRBJ2-2; 10 bases map to TRBD1. The CDR3 length is 15 residues. J lost 3 bases, V lost 4 bases, and 2 bases had no gene match. Germline CDR1 SGHVS, CDR2 FQNEAQ. The CDR3 coding sequence is TGTGCCAGCAGCTCGGGACAGGGGTACACCGGGGAGCTGTTTTTT. Amino acids: CASSSGQGYTGELFF.

The table lists this clone with a few counts. The chain is built from TRBV5-1 and TRBJ2-7, with a tentative D call TRBD2 (7 bases). The CDR3 runs 16 residues. Trimming removed 0 bases at V and 5 bases at J, with 18 bases between. Looked up from germline, CDR1 is SGHRS and CDR2 is YFSETQ. This CDR3 is CASSLEGGSGRNEQYF. CDR3 bases: TGCGCCAGCAGCTTGGAGGGGGGGAGCGGTCGAAACGAGCAGTACTTC. The full variable domain, in which reference TRBV5-1 and TRBJ2-7 provide the parts outside the CDR3, is KAGVTQTPRYLIKTRGQQVTLSCSPISGHRSVSWYQQTPGQGLQFLFEYFSETQRNKGNFPGRFSGRQFSNSRSEMNVSTLELGDSALYLCASSLEGGSGRNEQYFGPGTRLTVT.

The J gene is TRBJ1-6, the V gene TRBV5-4; 7 nucleotides align to TRBD1. V lost 0 bases to trimming and J lost 10 bases; unmatched junction nucleotides: 4. Germline assignment: CDR1 SGHNT and CDR2 YYREEE (reference sequence). The CDR3 extends over 14 amino acids. CDR3 in amino acids: CASSLGTGVSPLHF. The CDR3, as DNA: TGTGCCAGCAGCTTGGGAACAGGGGTCTCACCCCTCCACTTT. Variable domain in full (rest from reference TRBV5-4 and TRBJ1-6): ETGVTQSPTHLIKTRGQQVTLRCSSQSGHNTVSWYQQALGQGPQFIFQYYREEENGRGNFPPRFSGLQFPNYSSELNVNALELDDSALYLCASSLGTGVSPLHFGNGTRLTVT.

This rearrangement joins TRBV5-1 to TRBJ2-5; D is possibly TRBD1 (5 bases). The V end lost 0 bases, the J end lost 0 bases, and 9 bases lay between the germline ends. The germline CDR1 and CDR2 sequences are SGHRS and YFSETQ. CDR3 length equals 15 residues. The DNA for the CDR3 is TGCGCCAGCAGCTTGGTGACAGCCCACCAAGAGACCCAGTACTTC. This translates into CASSLVTAHQETQYF.

This chain joins TRBV7-2 and TRBJ2-1; D is possibly TRBD1 (5 bases). This CDR3 is 15 amino acids long. Per germline, CDR1 SGHTA and CDR2 FQGNSA. V was pared by 5 bases and J by 0 bases, with 11 bases between. CDR3 loop: CASSEGVSSYNEQFF. The DNA of the CDR3 is TGTGCCAGCAGCGAAGGGGTGAGCTCCTACAATGAGCAGTTCTTC. Variable domain in full (rest from reference TRBV7-2 and TRBJ2-1): GAGVSQSPSNKVTEKGKDVELRCDPISGHTALYWYRQSLGQGLEFLIYFQGNSAPDKSGLPSDRFSAERTGGSVSTLTIQRTQQEDSAVYLCASSEGVSSYNEQFFGPGTRLTVL.

The chain recombines TRBV28 with TRBJ2-7; the match to TRBD1 covers 7 bases. CDR3 length: 13 amino acids. Germline-derived CDR1 and CDR2 are MDHEN and SYDVKM. Germline trimming cut 6 bases from V and 4 bases from J; bases unmatched to any gene: 6. The CDR3 region has the DNA TGTGCCAGCAGAACCGGGACAGATTACGAGCAGTACTTC. Its translation is CASRTGTDYEQYF.

The chain recombines TRBV15 with TRBJ1-3; D uncertain. Germline loops: CDR1 LNHNV, CDR2 YYDKDF (reference sequence). The CDR3 contains 16 residues. The V gene lost 0 bases and the J gene lost 0 bases, with 9 bases spanning the gap. The CDR3 sequence is CATSRDTFASGNTIYF. CDR3 DNA sequence: TGTGCCACCAGCAGAGATACATTTGCCTCTGGAAACACCATATATTTT. The variable domain in full, with the rest retrieved from reference TRBV15 and TRBJ1-3, is DAMVIQNPRYQVTQFGKPVTLSCSQTLNHNVMYWYQQKSSQAPKLLFHYYDKDFNNEADTPDNFQSRRPNTSFCFLDIRSPGLGDTAMYLCATSRDTFASGNTIYFGEGSWLTVV.

This rearrangement joins TRBV7-6 to TRBJ2-7, with D unclear. This CDR3 is built from 14 residues. Germline V CDR1 and CDR2: SGHVS, FNYEAQ. Deletions cut 3 bases from V and 0 bases from J, with 9 bases between. The CDR3 DNA reads as TGTGCCAGCAGCTTGGGCCCCAGCTCCTACGAGCAGTACTTC. It is translated as CASSLGPSSYEQYF.

V usage is TRBV6-5 and J usage is TRBJ1-1; TRBD1 aligns across 8 bases. V lost 4 bases to trimming and J lost 3 bases; unmatched junction nucleotides: 7. CDR1 and CDR2 from the germline V gene are MNHEY and SVGAGI. The CDR3 consists of 15 residues. The CDR3 nucleotides read TGTGCCAGCAGTTTCAGGGGGCCAGGTTACACTGAAGCTTTCTTT. Translation: CASSFRGPGYTEAFF.

This chain joins TRBV10-1 and TRBJ2-7; no clear D gene. This CDR3 is built from 14 residues. The V and J ends lost 0 bases and 0 bases respectively, with 6 bases between them. Germline loops: CDR1 WNHNN, CDR2 SYGVQD (reference sequence). CDR3 in DNA: TGCGCCAGCAGTGAGTCCGACAACTCCTACGAGCAGTACTTC. Its translation is CASSESDNSYEQYF.

The V and J genes are TRBV5-1 and TRBJ2-1; 8 bases fit TRBD2. The CDR3 consists of 14 residues. V trimming: 5 bases; J trimming: 1 base; junction bases outside the gene matches: 2. Germline assignment: CDR1 SGHRS and CDR2 YFSETQ. This chain's CDR3 is CASSPGGSYNEQFF. CDR3 bases: TGCGCCAGCAGTCCGGGGGGGTCCTACAATGAGCAGTTCTTC.

The chain is built from TRBV5-1 and TRBJ2-7, with 7 positions matching TRBD2. This CDR3 is built from 15 residues. Germline CDR1 SGHRS, CDR2 YFSETQ. With 4 bases clipped from V and 7 bases from J, the junction kept 14 bases outside the gene matches. The CDR3 is CASSLGALSGGEQYF. In nucleotides, the CDR3 is TGCGCCAGCAGCCTAGGGGCCCTCTCGGGGGGTGAGCAGTACTTC.

J is TRBJ2-5 and V is TRBV4-1; D remains unclear. Trimming stripped 1 base from V and 5 bases from J, with 5 bases between. CDR1 MGHRA and CDR2 YSYEKL come from the germline V gene. There are 12 residues in the CDR3. The CDR3 nucleotides are TGCGCCAGCAGCCAAGTCCGGGAGACCCAGTACTTC. This gives the protein CASSQVRETQYF.

The chain combines TRBV9 with TRBJ2-7; 7 bases are a match to TRBD2. Looked up from germline, CDR1 is SGDLS and CDR2 is YYNGEE. The CDR3 has 14 amino acids. Trimming at V came to 2 bases and at J to 3 bases, leaving 5 bases not matched to a gene. The CDR3 loop reads CASSVGTTVYEQYF. Written as DNA, the CDR3 is TGTGCCAGCAGCGTGGGGACTACCGTCTACGAGCAGTACTTC.

V usage is TRBV6-1 and J usage is TRBJ2-5; 10 nucleotides match TRBD1. Judging by the DNA end, TRBJ2-7 fits better; the J call may be wrong. Germline CDR1 reads MNHNS; CDR2 reads SASEGT. This CDR3 has 15 amino acids. CDR3 residues: CASSATGQGTYEQYF. Written as DNA, the CDR3 is TGTGCCAGCAGTGCAACGGGACAGGGGACCTACGAGCAGTACTTC.

The rearrangement uses TRBV15 and TRBJ1-5; D unclear. Deletions cut 2 bases from V and 7 bases from J, with 6 bases between. CDR1 is LNHNV, CDR2 YYDKDF, per germline (reference sequence). The CDR3 contains 12 residues. The CDR3 reads CATSRREQPQHF. The DNA of the CDR3 is TGTGCCACCAGCAGACGGGAACAGCCCCAGCATTTT.

The CDR3 protein is CASPPLRLAPDTQYF. The CDR3 DNA sequence: TGTGCCAGCCCTCCCTTGCGACTAGCGCCAGATACGCAGTATTTT. J is TRBJ2-3 and V is TRBV28, with 8 bases lining up with TRBD2. V was clipped by 8 bases and J by 4 bases; unmatched bases: 11. The CDR3 is made up of 15 amino acids. CDR1 is MDHEN, CDR2 SYDVKM, per germline. The variable domain in full, with the rest retrieved from reference TRBV28 and TRBJ2-3, is DVKVTQSSRYLVKRTGEKVFLECVQDMDHENMFWYRQDPGLGLRLIYFSYDVKMKEKGDIPEGYSVSREKKERFSLILESASTNQTSMYLCASPPLRLAPDTQYFGPGTRLTVL.

The J gene is TRBJ2-5, the V gene TRBV4-1, with TRBD1 identical over 8 bases. J lost 5 bases, V lost 0 bases, and 2 bases had no gene match. The CDR3 runs 14 residues. From germline, CDR1 is MGHRA and CDR2 YSYEKL. The CDR3 reads CASSQETGGETQYF. The CDR3 DNA sequence: TGCGCCAGCAGCCAAGAAACAGGGGGGGAGACCCAGTACTTC.

This chain joins TRBV27 and TRBJ1-1; a weak D match, TRBD1 (5 bases). Germline assignment: CDR1 MNHEY and CDR2 SMNVEV (reference sequence). The CDR3 totals 13 residues. V lost 6 bases and J lost 0, with 8 bases in between. Here the CDR3 DNA reads TGTGCCAGCAGGCGACAGTTGAACACTGAAGCTTTCTTT. This codes for CASRRQLNTEAFF.